The subject of this entry is one TCR beta chain. Its specificity is unknown. The split of CD4+ cells yielded CD45RA+ naive and CD45RA-negative memory subsets. Trimming removed 0 bases from V and 2 bases from J, with 7 bases in between. CDR1 SGDLS and CDR2 YYNGEE come from the germline V gene. The CDR3 is 14 residues long. Profiled with immunoSEQ multiplex PCR; TCRdb holds only in-frame clones, not every one. The table records a few million clones, over 85% of them present only once. The entry originates in a study of shared clonotypes between healthy human individuals. Study-wide points: Shared clonotypes across all four donors exceeded non-shared ones in generation probability.

The rearrangement uses TRBV9 and TRBJ2-3; unclear D gene. The material sequenced was naive CD4+ T cells sorted from blood. Subset indicated: CD45RA+ positively selected. The sequence was collected from a young man in good health. Here the CDR3 DNA reads TGTGCCAGCAGCGTAGCTCTTACCACAGATACGCAGTATTTT. It specifies CASSVALTTDTQYF.